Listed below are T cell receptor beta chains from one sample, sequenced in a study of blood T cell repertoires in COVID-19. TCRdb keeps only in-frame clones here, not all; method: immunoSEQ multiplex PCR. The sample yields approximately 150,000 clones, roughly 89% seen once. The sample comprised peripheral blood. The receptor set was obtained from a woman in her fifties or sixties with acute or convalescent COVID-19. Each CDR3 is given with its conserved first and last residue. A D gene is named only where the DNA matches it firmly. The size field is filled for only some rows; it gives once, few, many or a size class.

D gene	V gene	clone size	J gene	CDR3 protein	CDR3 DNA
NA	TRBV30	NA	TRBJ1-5	CAWSVGAASNQPQHF	TGTGCCTGGAGTGTAGGGGCAGCCAGCAATCAGCCCCAGCATTTT
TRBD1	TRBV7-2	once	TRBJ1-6	CASSSRTGPNSPLHF	TGTGCCAGCAGCTCGAGGACAGGGCCTAATTCACCCCTCCACTTT
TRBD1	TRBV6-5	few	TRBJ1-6	CASLRLGTENAPLHF	TGTGCCAGCCTACGGCTAGGGACAGAAAACGCACCCCTCCACTTT
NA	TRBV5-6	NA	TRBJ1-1	CASSSLSQHTEAFF	TGTGCCAGCAGCTCCTTATCACAGCACACTGAAGCTTTCTTT
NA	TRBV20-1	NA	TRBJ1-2	CSGWRDGYTF	TGCAGTGGGTGGAGGGATGGCTACACCTTC
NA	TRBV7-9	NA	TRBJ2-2	CASSPRANTGELFF	TGTGCCAGCAGCCCCCGGGCGAACACCGGGGAGCTGTTTTTT
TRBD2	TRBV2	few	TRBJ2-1	CASNSGRYNEQFF	TGTGCCAGCAATAGCGGGAGGTACAATGAGCAGTTCTTC
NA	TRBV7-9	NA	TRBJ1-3	CASSQTAAVDTIYF	TGTGCCAGCAGTCAAACAGCGGCGGTAGACACCATATATTTT
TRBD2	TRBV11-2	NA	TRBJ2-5	CASSRGLAGGRETQYF	TGTGCCAGCAGCCGCGGACTAGCGGGGGGGCGGGAGACCCAGTACTTC
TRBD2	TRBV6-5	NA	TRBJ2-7	CASSYSTSGSSYEQYF	TGTGCCAGCAGTTACTCGACTAGCGGGAGCTCCTACGAGCAGTACTTC
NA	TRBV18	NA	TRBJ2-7	CASSPTSDGEQYF	TGTGCCAGCTCACCCACCTCAGATGGCGAGCAGTACTTC
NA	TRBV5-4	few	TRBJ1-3	CASSVQGSGNTIYF	TGTGCCAGCAGCGTACAGGGTTCTGGAAACACCATATATTTT
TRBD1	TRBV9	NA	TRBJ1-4	CASSVWWDRDNEKLFF	TGTGCCAGCAGCGTTTGGTGGGACAGGGATAATGAAAAACTGTTTTTT
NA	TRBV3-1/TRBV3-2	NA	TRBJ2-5	CASRLRQKYF	TGTGCCAGCAGGCTAAGACAGAAGTACTTC
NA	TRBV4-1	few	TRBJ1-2	CASSQDPGSYGYTF	TGCGCCAGCAGCCAAGACCCCGGTTCGTATGGCTACACCTTC
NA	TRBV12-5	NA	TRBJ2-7	CASQRDTSYEQYF	TGTGCTAGCCAAAGGGACACCTCCTACGAGCAGTACTTC
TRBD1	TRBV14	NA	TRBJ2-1	CASSQGPGQGSYNEQFF	TGTGCCAGCAGCCAAGGCCCGGGACAGGGTTCCTACAATGAGCAGTTCTTC
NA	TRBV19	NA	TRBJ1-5	CASSMGGGSGQPQHF	TGTGCCAGTAGTATGGGGGGGGGCTCCGGGCAGCCCCAGCATTTT
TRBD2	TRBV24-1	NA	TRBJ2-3	CATSAGGGVDTQYF	TGTGCCACCAGCGCGGGAGGGGGGGTAGATACGCAGTATTTT
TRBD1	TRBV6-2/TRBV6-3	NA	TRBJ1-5	CASSPLLGGAGQPQHF	TGTGCCAGCAGTCCATTGTTAGGGGGCGCGGGTCAGCCCCAGCATTTT
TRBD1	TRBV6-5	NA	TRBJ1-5	CASRSDRAGQPQHF	TGTGCCAGCAGGTCGGACAGGGCGGGCCAGCCCCAGCATTTT
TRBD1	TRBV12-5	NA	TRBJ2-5	CASGWRTGGWETQYF	TGTGCTAGTGGTTGGCGGACAGGGGGCTGGGAGACCCAGTACTTC
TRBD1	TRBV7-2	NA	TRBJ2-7	CASSSGQVGSYEQYF	TGTGCCAGCAGCAGTGGACAGGTAGGCTCCTACGAGCAGTACTTC
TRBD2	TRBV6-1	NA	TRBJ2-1	CASSALLAGDAYNEQFF	TGTGCCAGCAGTGCCCTCCTGGCGGGGGATGCCTACAATGAGCAGTTCTTC
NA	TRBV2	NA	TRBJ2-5	CARMDPLKGETQYF	TGTGCCAGAATGGACCCACTTAAGGGGGAGACCCAGTACTTC
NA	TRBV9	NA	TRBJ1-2	CASSVERTTNYGYTF	TGTGCCAGCAGCGTAGAGCGGACTACTAACTATGGCTACACCTTC
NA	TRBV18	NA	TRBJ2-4	CASSPERGLNIQYF	TGTGCCAGCTCACCAGAACGAGGGCTGAACATTCAGTACTTC
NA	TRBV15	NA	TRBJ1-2	CATSGGTGRDYGYTF	TGTGCCACCAGCGGGGGTACAGGGCGCGACTATGGCTACACCTTC
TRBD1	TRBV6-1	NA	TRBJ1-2	CASSEGTGGSYGYTF	TGTGCCAGCAGTGAAGGGACAGGGGGCAGCTATGGCTACACCTTC
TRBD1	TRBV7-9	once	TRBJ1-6	CASSLGEQGSYNSPLHF	TGTGCCAGCAGCTTAGGCGAACAGGGGTCCTATAATTCACCCCTCCACTTT
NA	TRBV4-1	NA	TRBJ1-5	CASSQDRAGGGQPQHF	TGCGCCAGCAGCCAAGATCGGGCGGGGGGTGGACAGCCCCAGCATTTT
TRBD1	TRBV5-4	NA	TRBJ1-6	CASSLGQGRTPLHF	TGTGCCAGCAGCTTGGGACAGGGGAGGACACCCCTCCACTTT
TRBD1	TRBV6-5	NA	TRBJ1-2	CASSYLTGGGYGYTF	TGTGCCAGCAGCTACCTAACAGGGGGCGGGTATGGCTACACCTTC
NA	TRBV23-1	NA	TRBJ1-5	CASSQCIILGDIGNQPQHF	TGCGCCAGCAGTCAATGCATAATCCTGGGGGACATAGGCAATCAGCCCCAGCATTTT
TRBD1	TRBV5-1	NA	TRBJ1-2	CASSPSGQGNGYTF	TGCGCCAGCAGCCCATCGGGACAGGGGAATGGCTACACCTTC
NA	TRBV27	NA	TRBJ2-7	CASSLAAGRSYEQYF	TGTGCCAGCAGCCTAGCCGCAGGGAGGTCCTACGAGCAGTACTTC
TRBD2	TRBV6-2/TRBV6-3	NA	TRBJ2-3	CASSPSGDPDTQYF	TGTGCCAGCAGCCCTAGCGGGGACCCAGATACGCAGTATTTT
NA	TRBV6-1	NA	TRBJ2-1	CASSGVGGSSYNEQFF	TGTGCCAGCAGTGGGGTAGGAGGGTCCTCCTACAATGAGCAGTTCTTC
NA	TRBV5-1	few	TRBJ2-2	CASSLAVGAGTGELFF	TGCGCCAGCAGCTTGGCGGTTGGGGCCGGGACCGGGGAGCTGTTTTTT
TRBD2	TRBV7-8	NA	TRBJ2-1	CASSLGLAGPNNEQFF	TGTGCCAGCAGCTTAGGACTAGCGGGACCTAACAATGAGCAGTTCTTC
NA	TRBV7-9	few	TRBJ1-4	CASSSDFNEKLFF	TGTGCCAGCAGCTCGGACTTTAATGAAAAACTGTTTTTT
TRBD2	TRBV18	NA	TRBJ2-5	CASGTSGQETQYF	TGTGCCAGCGGCACTAGCGGCCAAGAGACCCAGTACTTC
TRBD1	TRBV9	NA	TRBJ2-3	CASSVRQGAPNF	TGTGCCAGCAGCGTGAGACAGGGGGCCCCGAATTTT
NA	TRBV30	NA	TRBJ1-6	CAWSNHRQVDNSPLHF	TGTGCCTGGAGCAACCATAGACAGGTGGATAATTCACCCCTCCACTTT
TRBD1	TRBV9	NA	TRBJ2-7	CASSPSGQGASYEQYF	TGTGCCAGCAGCCCCTCGGGACAGGGGGCATCCTACGAGCAGTACTTC
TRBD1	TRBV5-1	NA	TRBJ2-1	CASSSSIQGSYNEQFF	TGCGCCAGCAGCTCCTCGATACAGGGGTCCTACAATGAGCAGTTCTTC
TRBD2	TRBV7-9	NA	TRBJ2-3	CASSLGTSGRTYNTQYF	TGTGCCAGCAGCTTAGGGACTAGCGGGAGGACGTATAATACGCAGTATTTT
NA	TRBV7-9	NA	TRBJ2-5	CASSRDITRETQYF	TGTGCCAGCAGCCGGGACATCACCCGCGAGACCCAGTACTTC
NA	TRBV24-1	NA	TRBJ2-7	CATSGQGSYEQYF	TGTGCCACCAGTGGTCAGGGGTCCTACGAGCAGTACTTC
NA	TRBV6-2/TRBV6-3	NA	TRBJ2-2	CASSLQTNTGELFF	TGTGCCAGCAGTTTACAGACGAACACCGGGGAGCTGTTTTTT
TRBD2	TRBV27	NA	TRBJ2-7	CASSRAGGAYEQYF	TGTGCCAGCAGTCGGGCCGGGGGGGCGTACGAGCAGTACTTC
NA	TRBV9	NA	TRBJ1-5	CASSVHPDNNQPQHF	TGTGCCAGCAGCGTTCATCCGGACAACAATCAGCCCCAGCATTTT
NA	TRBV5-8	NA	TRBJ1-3	CASSLVQGPWTIYF	TGTGCCAGCAGCTTGGTGCAGGGTCCGTGGACCATATATTTT
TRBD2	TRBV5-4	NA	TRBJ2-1	CASSFVTSGINEQFF	TGTGCCAGCAGCTTCGTGACTAGCGGGATCAATGAGCAGTTCTTC
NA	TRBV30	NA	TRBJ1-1	CACNTAGRAFF	TGTGCCTGTAACACGGCCGGGAGGGCTTTCTTT
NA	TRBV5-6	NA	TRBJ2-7	CASSSGTAYEQYF	TGTGCCAGCAGCTCCGGGACTGCCTACGAGCAGTACTTC
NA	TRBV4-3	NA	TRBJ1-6	CASSQRRGSSYNSPLHF	TGCGCCAGCAGCCAAAGGCGCGGTAGCTCCTATAATTCACCCCTCCACTTT
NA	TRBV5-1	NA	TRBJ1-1	CASSLSLNTEAFF	TGCGCCAGCAGTCTAAGCCTGAACACTGAAGCTTTCTTT
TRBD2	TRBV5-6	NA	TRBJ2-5	CASSFGGEETQYF	TGTGCCAGCAGCTTTGGGGGGGAAGAGACCCAGTACTTC
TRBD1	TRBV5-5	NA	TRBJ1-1	CASSPGWLDREAFF	TGTGCCAGCAGCCCAGGCTGGTTGGACAGGGAAGCTTTCTTT